A selection of T cell receptor beta chains follows, all from one sample in a study of cytomegalovirus exposure and HLA in healthy donors. Method: immunoSEQ multiplex PCR; TCRdb's copy keeps in-frame clones and lacks some. The sample comprises about 150,000 clones, 70% to 85% of which are singletons, and roughly 2.2% rests with the top ten. The sequenced sample consisted of PBMCs. These receptors were collected from a man aged 25-45 years in good health and CMV-seronegative. The CDR3 runs from the conserved cysteine through the conserved F or W. D genes are given only for firm matches. Clone size, where shown, is once, few, many, or a class for clones that have expanded.

D,size,V,J,CDR3,DNA
TRBD1,NA,TRBV5-6,TRBJ2-7,CASSQLTGTVFGTWEQYF,TGTGCCAGCAGCCAACTTACCGGGACAGTTTTTGGGACCTGGGAGCAGTACTTC
NA,NA,TRBV18,TRBJ1-2,CASSLRQDIYGYTF,TGTGCCAGCTCATTAAGGCAGGACATATATGGCTACACCTTC
NA,once,TRBV28,TRBJ2-2,CASTTRWGDTGELFF,TGTGCCAGCACCACAAGGTGGGGGGACACCGGGGAGCTGTTTTTT
TRBD2,few,TRBV27,TRBJ2-7,CASSLQTSGARIDEQYF,TGTGCCAGCAGTTTACAGACTAGCGGGGCCCGTATCGACGAGCAGTACTTC
NA,NA,TRBV7-6,TRBJ2-7,CASSLGAVSEQYF,TGTGCCAGCAGCTTGGGGGCGGTTAGCGAGCAGTACTTC
TRBD2,few,TRBV28,TRBJ2-1,CASSFRLAGSSYNEQFF,TGTGCCAGCAGTTTCCGTCTAGCGGGGAGCTCCTACAATGAGCAGTTCTTC
NA,few,TRBV9,TRBJ2-7,CASSVDQGHSDEQYF,TGTGCCAGCAGCGTAGACCAGGGGCATAGCGACGAGCAGTACTTC
TRBD2,NA,TRBV10-3,TRBJ2-5,CAISASTSGVQETQYF,TGTGCCATCAGTGCCTCTACTAGCGGGGTGCAAGAGACCCAGTACTTC
NA,NA,TRBV6-6,TRBJ1-1,CASSSPGQPTEAFF,TGTGCCAGCAGCTCCCCCGGACAGCCCACTGAAGCTTTCTTT
NA,once,TRBV4-2,TRBJ1-1,CASSQGEGGTTFF,TGTGCCAGCAGCCAAGGGGAAGGGGGAACAACTTTCTTT
TRBD1,NA,TRBV29-1,TRBJ1-3,CSVMDRAGNTIYF,TGCAGCGTTATGGACAGGGCCGGAAACACCATATATTTT
NA,NA,TRBV29-1,TRBJ2-3,CSAEGWISTDTQYF,TGCAGCGCCGAGGGCTGGATCTCCACAGATACGCAGTATTTT
NA,NA,TRBV7-9,TRBJ2-3,CASSSQGGGTDTQYF,TGTGCCAGCAGCTCCCAAGGGGGGGGGACAGATACGCAGTATTTT
TRBD1,NA,TRBV15,TRBJ1-4,CATSRDGTGQYSTNEKLFF,TGTGCCACCAGCAGAGATGGTACGGGACAGTACTCAACTAATGAAAAACTGTTTTTT
NA,NA,TRBV11-3,TRBJ2-7,CASSLDRGKQYF,TGTGCCAGCAGCTTAGATCGGGGGAAGCAGTACTTC
TRBD2,NA,TRBV5-6,TRBJ2-3,CASSFSGLAGGLGTDTQYF,TGTGCCAGCAGCTTCTCCGGGCTAGCGGGGGGGCTCGGCACAGATACGCAGTATTTT
NA,NA,TRBV29-1,TRBJ1-3,CSVAGRQGNTIYF,TGCAGCGTTGCGGGTCGACAGGGAAACACCATATATTTT
NA,NA,TRBV2,TRBJ1-2,CASTGSAAGYGYTF,TGTGCCAGTACAGGGTCTGCCGCGGGCTATGGCTACACCTTC
TRBD1,few,TRBV6-1,TRBJ1-2,CASSENRGSYGYTF,TGTGCCAGCAGTGAAAACAGGGGATCCTATGGCTACACCTTC
NA,NA,TRBV19,TRBJ2-5,CASSGRPGETQYF,TGTGCCAGTAGCGGCAGGCCTGGGGAGACCCAGTACTTC
TRBD1,NA,TRBV5-1,TRBJ1-6,CASSLEQGGNNSPLHF,TGCGCCAGCAGCTTGGAACAGGGGGGTAATAATTCACCCCTCCACTTT
NA,NA,TRBV9,TRBJ1-1,CASSVRAENTEAFF,TGTGCCAGCAGCGTGAGGGCGGAAAACACTGAAGCTTTCTTT
TRBD1,NA,TRBV10-3,TRBJ2-2,CAIRSSGTGGTGELFF,TGTGCCATCAGATCTTCCGGGACAGGCGGGACCGGGGAGCTGTTTTTT
NA,NA,TRBV7-9,TRBJ2-3,CASSLASGMDTQYF,TGTGCCAGCAGCTTAGCCTCAGGGATGGATACGCAGTATTTT
TRBD2,NA,TRBV7-9,TRBJ2-7,CASSQTNGGTNSYEQYF,TGTGCCAGCAGCCAAACAAATGGGGGGACTAACTCCTACGAGCAGTACTTC
TRBD1,NA,TRBV19,TRBJ2-5,CASSNRGTETQYF,TGTGCCAGTAGTAACAGGGGGACGGAGACCCAGTACTTC
NA,few,TRBV7-2,TRBJ2-3,CASSLVSRSTDTQYF,TGTGCCAGCAGCTTAGTGTCTCGGAGCACAGATACGCAGTATTTT
NA,NA,TRBV28,TRBJ2-1,CASRPGRSSYNEQFF,TGTGCCAGCAGACCAGGGCGTAGCTCCTACAATGAGCAGTTCTTC
NA,few,TRBV7-2,TRBJ2-5,CASSPSTGETQYF,TGTGCCAGCAGCCCTTCGACAGGAGAGACCCAGTACTTC
NA,NA,TRBV29-1,TRBJ1-2,CSVAGTTNYGYPF,TGCAGCGTGGCCGGGACAACCAACTATGGCTACCCCTTC
NA,NA,TRBV7-6,TRBJ2-7,CASSLGTAGAYEQYF,TGTGCCAGCAGCCTCGGGACAGCGGGAGCTTACGAGCAGTACTTC
NA,NA,TRBV25-1,TRBJ2-5,CASSDRRQYF,TGTGCCAGCAGTGATCGGCGGCAGTACTTC
TRBD2,NA,TRBV4-1,TRBJ2-7,CASSQDQGTSSYEQYF,TGCGCCAGCAGCCAAGATCAAGGGACTAGCAGCTACGAGCAGTACTTC
TRBD1,NA,TRBV29-1,TRBJ2-3,CSVTWDRPSTDTQYF,TGCAGCGTTACATGGGACAGACCTAGCACAGATACGCAGTATTTT
NA,NA,TRBV27,TRBJ1-2,CASSSGGRDGYPF,TGTGCCAGCAGTTCCGGGGGAAGGGATGGCTACCCCTTC
TRBD1,NA,TRBV5-4,TRBJ1-2,CASSLRPGTGGHYGYTF,TGTGCCAGCAGCTTGAGGCCTGGGACAGGGGGCCACTATGGCTACACCTTC
TRBD1,NA,TRBV28,TRBJ2-7,CASSPPGQGASYEQYF,TGTGCCAGCAGTCCCCCCGGGCAGGGGGCCTCCTACGAGCAGTACTTC
NA,NA,TRBV25-1,TRBJ1-1,CASSSVGAYTEAFF,TGTGCCAGCAGTTCCGTTGGGGCTTACACTGAAGCTTTCTTT
NA,NA,TRBV2,TRBJ1-2,CASSDSYGYTF,TGTGCCAGCTCCGACAGCTATGGCTACACCTTC
NA,NA,TRBV29-1,TRBJ1-2,CSVEGGGAYGYTF,TGCAGCGTAGAAGGGGGGGGCGCCTATGGCTACACCTTC
TRBD1,NA,TRBV28,TRBJ1-5,CASSLEGAHDQPQHF,TGTGCCAGCAGTTTGGAGGGGGCGCACGATCAGCCCCAGCATTTT
NA,NA,TRBV19,TRBJ1-1,CASSIGGRFTEAFF,TGTGCCAGTAGTATCGGGGGGCGGTTCACTGAAGCTTTCTTT
NA,NA,TRBV19,TRBJ1-4,CASSIGRVRGRRTNEKLFF,TGTGCCAGTAGTATCGGGCGGGTACGAGGGCGAAGGACTAATGAAAAACTGTTTTTT
NA,NA,TRBV19,TRBJ1-5,CASSIAGYSNQPQHF,TGTGCCAGTAGTATAGCAGGGTATAGCAATCAGCCCCAGCATTTT
TRBD1,NA,TRBV29-1,TRBJ1-1,CSVTGTGRRGAFF,TGCAGCGTGACCGGGACAGGGCGAAGGGGAGCTTTCTTT
TRBD1,NA,TRBV4-1,TRBJ2-7,CASSQHRPRQGAYEQYF,TGCGCCAGCAGCCAACACAGACCCCGGCAGGGGGCGTACGAGCAGTACTTC
NA,NA,TRBV10-3,TRBJ1-1,CAISESGTHRGEAFF,TGTGCCATCAGTGAGTCGGGGACACATCGGGGTGAAGCTTTCTTT
TRBD1,NA,TRBV27,TRBJ1-5,CASSFYKGAQPQHF,TGTGCCAGCAGTTTTTATAAGGGGGCTCAGCCCCAGCATTTT
NA,few,TRBV27,TRBJ1-6,CASSFLDRSSSYNSPLHF,TGTGCCAGCAGTTTCTTGGACAGATCTAGCTCCTATAATTCACCCCTCCACTTT
NA,NA,TRBV28,TRBJ2-7,CASSLYRVYSYEQYF,TGTGCCAGCAGTTTATACAGGGTTTACTCCTACGAGCAGTACTTC
TRBD1,NA,TRBV19,TRBJ1-1,CASRDRASNTEAFF,TGTGCCAGTCGGGACAGAGCTTCGAACACTGAAGCTTTCTTT
TRBD1,NA,TRBV9,TRBJ2-1,CASSFRQGPYNEQFF,TGTGCCAGCAGCTTCCGACAGGGGCCCTACAATGAGCAGTTCTTC
NA,once,TRBV10-3,TRBJ2-3,CAISESQKSTDTQYF,TGTGCCATCAGTGAGTCTCAGAAAAGCACAGATACGCAGTATTTT
NA,once,TRBV5-1,TRBJ2-7,CASSSPGDGTYEQYF,TGCGCCAGCAGCTCCCCCGGTGACGGGACCTACGAGCAGTACTTC
TRBD1,NA,TRBV28,TRBJ1-5,CASSAGTGVWGSNQPQNF,TGTGCCAGCAGTGCCGGGACAGGGGTCTGGGGTAGCAATCAGCCCCAGAATTTT
TRBD1,NA,TRBV19,TRBJ2-7,CASRLSGTGSYEQYF,TGTGCCAGTAGACTCTCCGGGACAGGGTCTTACGAGCAGTACTTC
TRBD1,NA,TRBV15,TRBJ2-1,CATSRAGTGSLYEQFF,TGTGCCACCAGCAGGGCCGGGACAGGGAGTTTATATGAGCAGTTCTTC